Given below is one T cell receptor (beta chain) in context. There is no known antigen for this receptor. No quality values exist for individual bases; no much larger clone is one base distant. The CDR3 regions of human TCRbeta chains were subjected to immunosequencing. On the study's bioinformatics: TCRs in the repertoires were matched against a reference library of SARS-CoV-2-specific TCRs that had been generated with the MIRA antigen-specificity platform. Breadth was defined as the fraction of unique TCRs that were SARS-CoV-2-associated. Depth was defined as the fraction of total T cells that were SARS-CoV-2-associated. Using the MIRA data, each spike-specific TCR was assigned both to the spike region to which the TCR was reactive and to a CD4 or CD8 class. Log10-transformed breadth and depth values were compared by one-way ANOVA with Sidak's multiple comparisons tests. This is the immuneACCESS table as TCRdb keeps it, with only in-frame sequences that have V and J called. A part of the clones is gone; compared with another copy, unresolved V genes explain less than half, and the rest is unexplained. The V and J calls and the clone size are those of that table, but D and trimming were determined from the DNA. Here the sample has approximately 140,000 clones; about 90% occur a single time. The ten largest clones capture 5.2% of the sample.

The germline V gene (reference sequence) specifies DFQATT as CDR1 and SNEGSKA as CDR2. The germline ends are 8 bases apart after V is trimmed by 1 base and J by 7 bases. The CDR3, from cysteine to phenylalanine, totals 11 residues. The only DNA kept is the CDR3, 33 bases in frame from the first base. This entry comes from a study of T cell responses to AZD1222 COVID-19 vaccine (dated by TCRdb to about 2021). Looking at the study overall: Because spike-specific TCR depth and breadth did not differ between the two schedules, AZD1222 recipients who got a second dose at roughly 4 weeks were pooled with those who got a second dose at roughly 12 weeks. Trial participants were enrolled by age into subgroups of 18-55, 56-69 and 70-plus years, and roughly 150, 30 and 60 TCR-sequenced participants, respectively, were included in these subgroups. A total of about 240 trial participants underwent TCR sequencing, of whom about 210 received two doses of AZD1222 and some 25 received two doses of the MenACWY control vaccine. Broader findings and caveats from the paper: In the small 56-69-year group, the increase in depth fell short of significance, most likely because of low power. Participants were mostly white British, with more females than males. The authors suggested clonal diversity may have been underestimated. Epitopes outside the regions mutated in the B.1.351 and B.1.1.7 variants were reportedly recognized by nearly half of the unique spike-specific TCRs. Only five or six AZD1222 recipients were SARS-CoV-2 seropositive at baseline, limiting conclusions about previously exposed vaccinees. Spike-specific TCR breadth and depth rose significantly after two AZD1222 doses compared with day 0 and with MenACWY recipients. The vaccine-associated CD4 TCRs covered the entire spike protein, and the dominant responses fell in regions 160-218 and 743-854. Because no samples from the day 14 peak response were available, repertoires could be characterized only after the peak T cell response.

This specimen's time point label, per the study, means: baseline before first vaccination. Vaccinee samples were obtained from the UK trials COV001 and COV002, which included a single-blind randomized controlled phase 2/3 trial of AZD1222 (ChAdOx1 nCoV-19) in healthy adults. For TCRbeta chain sequencing, PBMC samples were collected from trial participants at day 0 and at day 28 after the second dose. The chain couples TRBV20-1 to TRBJ2-7; no D gene is confidently identified. The TCR sequence derives from an adult in good health. The specimen was peripheral blood, collected on day 0 of AZD1222 vaccination. The CDR3 protein: CSARVAREQYF. The nucleotides are TGCAGTGCTAGAGTCGCACGGGAGCAGTACTTC.